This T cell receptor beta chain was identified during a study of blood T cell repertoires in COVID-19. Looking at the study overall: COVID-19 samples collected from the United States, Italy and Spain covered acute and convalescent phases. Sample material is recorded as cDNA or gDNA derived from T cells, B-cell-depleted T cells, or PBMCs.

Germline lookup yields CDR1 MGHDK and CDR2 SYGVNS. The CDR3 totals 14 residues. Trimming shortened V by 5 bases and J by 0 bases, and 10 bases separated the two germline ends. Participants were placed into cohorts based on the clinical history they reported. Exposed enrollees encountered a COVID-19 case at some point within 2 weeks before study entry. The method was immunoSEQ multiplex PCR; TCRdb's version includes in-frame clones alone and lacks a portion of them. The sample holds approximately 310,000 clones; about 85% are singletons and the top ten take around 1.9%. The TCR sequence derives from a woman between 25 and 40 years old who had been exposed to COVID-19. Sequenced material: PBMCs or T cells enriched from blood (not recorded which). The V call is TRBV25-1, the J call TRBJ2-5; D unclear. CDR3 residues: CASSIPRDQETQYF. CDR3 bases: TGTGCCAGCAGTATCCCTCGGGACCAAGAGACCCAGTACTTC. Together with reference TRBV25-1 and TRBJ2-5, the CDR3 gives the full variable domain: EADIYQTPRYLVIGTGKKITLECSQTMGHDKMYWYQQDPGMELHLIHYSYGVNSTEKGDLSSESTVSRIRTEHFPLTLESARPSHTSQYLCASSIPRDQETQYFGPGTRLLVL.